The 21 T cell receptor beta chains given below trace back to one sample, sequenced in a study of shared clonotypes between healthy human individuals (dated by TCRdb to 2020 to 2021). CD8 naive samples consisted of CD45RO-negative cells that were positively selected for CCR7, yielding a CD45RA+CCR7+ population without TemRA cells. Receptor libraries were prepared by the immunoSEQ multiplex PCR assay. TCRdb's version of the immuneACCESS table is confined to in-frame rearrangements and falls short of the full clone set. An unresolved V gene accounts for under half of the shortfall where checked; the remainder is of unknown origin. Counted in this sample were about 590,000 clones; about 95% of them appeared once. The top ten constitute about 0.11% of the sample. Sample: naive CD8+ T cells sorted from blood. The cell subset or site label, read with the paper, signifies: CD45RA+CCR7+. The receptor source for this set is a woman in her 30s in good health.

On this clone itself: Other DNA sequences in this specimen translate into the identical CDR3. The chain employs TRBV2 and TRBJ2-5, with D tentatively TRBD2 (6 bases). This CDR3 has 12 residues. V was trimmed by 6 bases and J by 5 bases, leaving 10 bases between them. CDR1 is SNHLY and CDR2 is FYNNEI in the germline V gene. Here the CDR3 DNA reads TGTGCCAGCAGGGGGGAGGAGGAGACCCAGTACTTC. Encoded protein: CASRGEEETQYF. The whole variable domain, remainder taken from reference TRBV2 and TRBJ2-5, is EPEVTQTPSHQVTQMGQEVILRCVPISNHLYFYWYRQILGQKVEFLVSFYNNEISEKSEIFDDQFSVERPDGSNFTLKIRSTKLEDSAMYFCASRGEEETQYFGPGTRLLVL.

CDR3 region: CASSLEGRPYEQYF. The CDR3 DNA reads TGTGCCAGCAGCTTGGAAGGGCGTCCCTACGAGCAGTACTTC. The chain joins TRBV5-6 to TRBJ2-7; D is ambiguous. V was shortened by 0 bases and J by 2 bases, with 9 bases between the two germline ends. CDR3 size: 14 residues. Germline V gene sequence: CDR1 SGHDT, CDR2 YYEEEE.

This clone showed up just once. The chain couples TRBV27 to TRBJ2-7, with 8 bases fitting TRBD1. CDR1 is MNHEY and CDR2 is SMNVEV in the germline V gene (reference sequence). The V segment lost 5 bases and the J segment 5 bases; nucleotides outside the gene matches: 14. The CDR3 has 16 amino acids. The CDR3 region has the DNA TGTGCCAGCAGTCCAACCCACGGGGACAGGTACCACGAGCAGTACTTC. Its translation: CASSPTHGDRYHEQYF.

In this sample, this clone turned up a few times. The V gene is TRBV28, the J gene TRBJ1-4; perhaps TRBD1 as D (6 bases). The CDR3 is 16 residues long. The V end lost 6 bases, the J end lost 3 bases, and 17 bases lay between the germline ends. From germline, CDR1 is MDHEN and CDR2 SYDVKM. The CDR3 nucleotides read TGTGCCAGCAGGACCCTCAGACAGGCACCTAATGAAAAACTGTTTTTT. Amino acids: CASRTLRQAPNEKLFF.

The CDR3 reads CASSEDSGLAGGLSYEQYF. CDR3 DNA: TGTGCCAGCAGTGAAGATTCGGGACTAGCGGGAGGTCTCTCCTACGAGCAGTACTTC. The J gene is TRBJ2-7, the V gene TRBV2, with TRBD2 matching over 15 bases. The V and J ends lost 1 base and 0 bases, in that order; junction bases with no gene match: 7. The CDR3 loop spans 19 amino acids. The germline V gene encodes CDR1 SNHLY and CDR2 FYNNEI.

The chain recombines TRBV28 with TRBJ1-5; TRBD1 might be the D (5 bases). Germline V gene sequence: CDR1 MDHEN, CDR2 SYDVKM. The CDR3 loop spans 13 amino acids. V was trimmed by 6 bases and J by 5 bases, leaving 11 bases between them. The CDR3, as DNA: TGTGCCAGCAGGCTAAGACAGTATCAGCCCCAGCATTTT. This gives the protein CASRLRQYQPQHF.

The chain is built from TRBV5-6 and TRBJ1-1, with no clear D. V lost 9 bases, J lost 0 bases, and 9 bases lay in between. Germline V gives CDR1 SGHDT, CDR2 YYEEEE. The CDR3 length is 12 residues. The CDR3 sequence: CATTSMNTEAFF. The CDR3 DNA reads TGTGCCACCACCAGCATGAACACTGAAGCTTTCTTT.

This sequence joins TRBV4-2 and TRBJ2-2; D may be TRBD2 (6 bases). This CDR3 has 15 residues. Germline loops: CDR1 LGHNA, CDR2 YNFKEQ. Trimming stripped 4 bases from V and 5 bases from J, with 14 bases between. CDR3 protein: CASSPEPSATGELFF. CDR3 nucleotide sequence: TGTGCCAGCAGCCCCGAGCCTAGCGCAACCGGGGAGCTGTTTTTT.

The chain couples TRBV21-1 to TRBJ1-2; the table gives TRBD1 as D, unverified against the DNA. TRBV21-1 is assigned pseudogene status. This CDR3 is built from 14 residues. CDR3 in amino acids: CASSKNGAVYGYTF. CDR3 DNA sequence: TGTGCCAGCAGCAAAAATGGGGCAGTCTATGGCTACACCTTC.

The V call is TRBV6-5, the J call TRBJ1-1; D is possibly TRBD1 (5 bases). The CDR3 extends over 16 amino acids. Trimming left V 2 bases short and J 6 bases short, with 19 bases between. Germline values: CDR1 MNHEY, CDR2 SVGAGI. The CDR3 DNA reads as TGTGCCAGCAGTTACACGGGGAGGGGAGGATTGGCTGAAGCTTTCTTT. Encoded protein: CASSYTGRGGLAEAFF.

As DNA, the CDR3 is TGTGCCACCAGCAGAGACCTTCGAAGCACAGATACGCAGTATTTT. Amino acid sequence: CATSRDLRSTDTQYF. The chain uses TRBV15 and TRBJ2-3; the D is unclear. The CDR3 extends over 15 amino acids. Trimming took 0 bases from V and 0 from J, leaving 7 bases between them. Germline lookup yields CDR1 LNHNV and CDR2 YYDKDF (reference sequence).

The J gene is TRBJ2-2, the V gene TRBV7-9; D unclear. This CDR3 is 15 amino acids long. Between the trimmed V and J ends, which lost 6 bases and 3 bases, there was a span of 14 bases. The germline CDR1 and CDR2 sequences are SEHNR and FQNEAQ (reference sequence). The CDR3 coding sequence is TGTGCCAGCAGAGACCCGACGAGAGACACCGGGGAGCTGTTTTTT. It yields the protein CASRDPTRDTGELFF.

The chain uses TRBV27 and TRBJ1-4; no clear D gene. From germline, CDR1 is MNHEY and CDR2 SMNVEV (reference sequence). CDR3 length: 14 amino acids. Trimming pared 3 bases from V and 6 bases from J, leaving 11 bases between. CDR3 sequence: CASSFLGAYEKLFF. CDR3 coding DNA: TGTGCCAGCAGTTTCTTAGGAGCATATGAAAAACTGTTTTTT.

V gene TRBV2 combines with J gene TRBJ1-2, with 8 nucleotides matching TRBD1. Trimming removed 2 bases from V and 8 bases from J; junction bases left unmatched: 10. In germline, CDR1 is SNHLY, CDR2 FYNNEI. The CDR3 covers 15 residues. The CDR3 reads CASSELGQDSTGYTF. As DNA, the CDR3 is TGTGCCAGCAGTGAATTGGGACAGGACTCCACGGGCTACACCTTC.

The CDR3: CASSYRIGTSGAEQYF. CDR3 sequence (DNA): TGTGCCAGCAGTTACAGGATTGGGACTAGCGGAGCCGAGCAGTACTTC. This chain uses TRBV6-5 with TRBJ2-7, with TRBD2 matching 11 bases. Trimming cost V 2 bases and J 6 bases; bases outside gene matches: 9. The CDR3 length is 16 residues. Germline V gene data show CDR1 as MNHEY and CDR2 as SVGAGI.

This clone was detected once. The chain has TRBV27 and TRBJ2-2; D is unresolved. CDR3 length: 15 residues. The V end was cut by 1 base, the J end by 2 bases, with 8 bases between. CDR1 and CDR2 from the germline V gene are MNHEY and SMNVEV (reference sequence). The chain's CDR3 is CASSLFAGNTGELFF. CDR3 nucleotide sequence: TGTGCCAGCAGTTTATTCGCTGGCAACACCGGGGAGCTGTTTTTT.

The chain links TRBV28 to TRBJ2-2; D uncertain. Germline V gene lookup returns CDR1 MDHEN and CDR2 SYDVKM. The CDR3 contains 15 residues. Deletions cut 3 bases from V and 3 bases from J, with 11 bases between. The chain's CDR3 is CASSFGVQDTGELFF. CDR3 DNA sequence: TGTGCCAGCAGTTTTGGAGTCCAGGACACCGGGGAGCTGTTTTTT.

This chain links TRBV7-3 with TRBJ1-1, with D perhaps TRBD1 (5 bases). The CDR3 has 14 amino acids. The germline V and J ends were trimmed by 5 bases and 3 bases, with 13 bases remaining between them. Germline V lookup: CDR1 SGHTA, CDR2 FQGTGA. DNA for the CDR3: TGTGCCAGCAGCCCGTCAGGGACGGACACTGAAGCTTTCTTT. It translates to CASSPSGTDTEAFF.

J is TRBJ2-6 and V is TRBV13; D may be TRBD1 (6 bases). This CDR3 region has 16 residues. The V gene lost 2 bases and the J gene lost 4 bases, with 12 bases spanning the gap. The germline V gene has CDR1 PRHDT and CDR2 FYEKMQ (reference sequence). CDR3 in amino acids: CASSLPTGYGANVLTF. The CDR3 nucleotides read TGTGCCAGCAGCTTACCGACAGGTTACGGGGCCAACGTCCTGACTTTC.

The genes are TRBV27 and TRBJ1-2; D gene uncertain. Trimming stripped 2 bases from V and 2 bases from J, with 12 bases between. This CDR3 contains 15 residues. Germline CDR1 MNHEY, CDR2 SMNVEV (reference sequence). The DNA of the CDR3 is TGTGCCAGCAGTTTACGGCAGGACCAAAACTATGGCTACACCTTC. Its translation: CASSLRQDQNYGYTF.

This rearrangement joins TRBV7-9 to TRBJ1-1; the D gene is possibly TRBD1 (6 bases). CDR1 is SEHNR and CDR2 is FQNEAQ in the germline V gene (reference sequence). The CDR3 extends over 12 amino acids. The germline V and J ends were trimmed by 4 bases and 8 bases, with 11 bases remaining between them. The CDR3 spells CASSSQGVEAFF. The DNA of the CDR3 is TGTGCCAGCAGCTCACAGGGCGTCGAAGCTTTCTTT.